The rows below give T cell receptor beta chains drawn from one sample of a study of CD8 T cells in ankylosing spondylitis. TCRdb independently ran MiXCR on the 5' RACE reads; one entry per CDR3 protein. The sample has some 150,000 distinct CDR3 sequences; approximately 10% are singletons. The sequenced material came from blood, either unsorted or a sorted T cell fraction (not recorded which). The source of these receptors is a female donor with ankylosing spondylitis or in good health (not recorded which). The CDR3 runs from the conserved cysteine through the conserved F or W. Each record gives: J gene, clone size, V gene, D gene, CDR3 protein, CDR3 DNA. A D gene is named only where the DNA matches it firmly. Clone size is not always given. Where it is, it says once, few, many or a class for expanded clones.

J gene: TRBJ1-2
clone size: many
V gene: TRBV12-3/TRBV12-4
D gene: TRBD1
CDR3 protein: CASSGGQGAYGYTF
CDR3 DNA: TGTGCCAGCAGCGGCGGACAGGGCGCCTATGGCTACACCTTC

J gene: TRBJ2-1
clone size: many
V gene: TRBV7-3
D gene: .
CDR3 protein: CASSLSPSANEQFF
CDR3 DNA: TGTGCCAGCAGCTTAAGCCCTAGCGCAAATGAGCAGTTCTTC

J gene: TRBJ2-2
clone size: .
V gene: TRBV20-1
D gene: TRBD1
CDR3 protein: CSARSPGTDTGELFF
CDR3 DNA: TGCAGTGCTAGATCTCCCGGGACAGACACCGGGGAGCTGTTTTTT

J gene: TRBJ2-5
clone size: many
V gene: TRBV29-1
D gene: .
CDR3 protein: CSVARTEETQYF
CDR3 DNA: TGCAGCGTCGCAAGGACAGAAGAGACCCAGTACTTC

J gene: TRBJ1-2
clone size: .
V gene: TRBV5-1
D gene: TRBD1
CDR3 protein: CASSLAPGQALEKGYTF
CDR3 DNA: TGCGCCAGCAGCTTGGCCCCGGGACAGGCCCTAGAGAAGGGCTACACCTTC

J gene: TRBJ2-3
clone size: many
V gene: TRBV7-2
D gene: .
CDR3 protein: CASSTNRRDTQYF
CDR3 DNA: TGTGCCAGCAGCACCAACCGAAGGGATACGCAGTATTTT

J gene: TRBJ2-1
clone size: many
V gene: TRBV5-1
D gene: TRBD2
CDR3 protein: CASSLGLAGPAVF
CDR3 DNA: TGCGCCAGCAGCTTGGGACTAGCGGGACCGGCGGTCTTC

J gene: TRBJ2-1
clone size: many
V gene: TRBV7-3
D gene: .
CDR3 protein: CASSLRPGVNYNEQFF
CDR3 DNA: TGTGCCAGCAGCTTAAGGCCGGGGGTCAACTACAATGAGCAGTTCTTC

J gene: TRBJ2-1
clone size: .
V gene: TRBV7-8
D gene: TRBD2
CDR3 protein: CASSSGGGEGDEQFF
CDR3 DNA: TGTGCCAGCAGCTCCGGGGGGGGCGAGGGAGATGAGCAGTTCTTC

J gene: TRBJ1-5
clone size: .
V gene: TRBV29-1
D gene: TRBD1
CDR3 protein: CSVGQGSRQPQHF
CDR3 DNA: TGCAGCGTGGGACAGGGAAGTAGGCAGCCCCAGCATTTT

J gene: TRBJ2-2
clone size: many
V gene: TRBV12-3/TRBV12-4
D gene: TRBD2
CDR3 protein: CASTYSGTYTGELFF
CDR3 DNA: TGTGCCAGCACCTATAGCGGGACATACACCGGGGAGCTGTTTTTT

J gene: TRBJ1-1
clone size: .
V gene: TRBV20-1
D gene: TRBD1
CDR3 protein: CSAARDRGLNTEAFF
CDR3 DNA: TGCAGTGCAGCCCGGGACAGGGGACTGAACACTGAAGCTTTCTTT

J gene: TRBJ2-1
clone size: many
V gene: TRBV5-1
D gene: .
CDR3 protein: CASSLGAGSPGNEQFF
CDR3 DNA: TGCGCCAGCAGCTTGGGTGCGGGTTCCCCAGGGAATGAGCAGTTCTTC

J gene: TRBJ1-5
clone size: .
V gene: TRBV11-2
D gene: .
CDR3 protein: CASSLSDSQPQHF
CDR3 DNA: TGTGCCAGCAGCCTCTCTGACAGTCAGCCCCAGCATTTT

J gene: TRBJ2-1
clone size: many
V gene: TRBV10-1
D gene: TRBD2
CDR3 protein: CASQFGTSGRSSYNEQFF
CDR3 DNA: TGCGCCAGCCAATTTGGGACTAGCGGGAGAAGCTCCTACAATGAGCAGTTCTTC

J gene: TRBJ2-5
clone size: few
V gene: TRBV7-9
D gene: TRBD1
CDR3 protein: CASSTGQVGQETQYF
CDR3 DNA: TGTGCCAGCAGCACGGGACAGGTTGGCCAAGAGACCCAGTACTTC

J gene: TRBJ1-2
clone size: few
V gene: TRBV9
D gene: .
CDR3 protein: CASSVGQRTGPGYTF
CDR3 DNA: TGTGCCAGCAGCGTAGGGCAACGAACAGGGCCGGGCTACACCTTC

J gene: TRBJ2-1
clone size: many
V gene: TRBV5-1
D gene: .
CDR3 protein: CASSLTPPNEQFF
CDR3 DNA: TGCGCCAGCAGCTTGACTCCTCCCAATGAGCAGTTCTTC

J gene: TRBJ2-7
clone size: many
V gene: TRBV28
D gene: TRBD1
CDR3 protein: CASSPPWTGDYEQYF
CDR3 DNA: TGTGCCAGCAGTCCCCCGTGGACAGGAGACTACGAGCAGTACTTC

J gene: TRBJ2-4
clone size: .
V gene: TRBV6-1
D gene: TRBD2
CDR3 protein: CASSSAGLAKNIQYF
CDR3 DNA: TGTGCCAGCAGCTCAGCGGGGCTAGCCAAAAACATTCAGTACTTC

J gene: TRBJ2-3
clone size: many
V gene: TRBV7-2
D gene: .
CDR3 protein: CASSSRASTDTQYF
CDR3 DNA: TGTGCCAGCAGCAGCCGGGCTAGCACAGATACGCAGTATTTT